Here is one TCR beta chain with its context. Its antigen is undetermined. Those patients with uncontrolled infection, other autoimmune disease, pregnancy or lactation were excluded. RNA transcripts served as the template for amplifying TCR beta CDR3 regions. First-round RT-PCR targeting the TCR CDR3 was performed with the HTBI primer set. TCRdb reprocessed the multiplex PCR reads with MiXCR, giving one entry per CDR3 protein. The table includes roughly 630,000 distinct CDR3 sequences, approximately 15% detected once. This entry comes from a study of T cells in Graves' hyperthyroidism and ophthalmopathy. Study as a whole: It was at initial diagnosis, before any treatment, that peripheral blood was collected.

Study-level points and caveats: The model identified upcoming ophthalmopathy a median around 6 months ahead of onset. Most thyroid clonotypes that were expanded above 0.001 also turned up in blood.

The CDR3 is made up of 13 amino acids. Germline CDR1 DFQATT, CDR2 SNEGSKA (reference sequence). V was pared by 4 bases and J by 0 bases, with 9 bases between. Sequencing was carried out using blood. The receptor's source is a young woman with Graves' hyperthyroidism. The chain joins TRBV20-1 to TRBJ2-5, with D hard to call. In nucleotides, the CDR3 is TGCAGTGCTATGGTTGGGCACCAAGAGACCCAGTACTTC. It is translated as CSAMVGHQETQYF.